This T cell receptor (beta chain) was documented in a study of cytomegalovirus exposure and HLA in healthy donors. Overall study results and limits: Excluded: some indistinguishable V segments such as TRBV6-2 and TRBV6-3. Later analysis associated a missense DCLRE1C variant with TCR beta V- and J-gene trimming. Another analysis was done later, and it associated fewer than 20,000 TCR beta sequences with HLA alleles at 0.05 false discovery rate.

In the case of this clone: Antigen: not known.

Despite likely unrecorded immune exposures, the donors were nominally healthy at the time of sampling. This CDR3 has 18 amino acids. V was shortened by 4 bases and J by 4 bases, with 20 bases between the two germline ends. CDR1 and CDR2 from the germline V gene are KGHSH and LQKENI. PCR employed 60 Vbeta and 13 Jbeta primers. The repertoire was sequenced with immunoSEQ multiplex PCR; TCRdb's copy has only in-frame clones and lacks some. The table records 150,000 to 250,000 clones, around three quarters of them present only once. The material sequenced was PBMCs. V usage is TRBV18 and J usage is TRBJ2-6, with no clear D. This receptor was identified in a woman between 25 and 40 years old in good health and CMV-seropositive. The CDR3 DNA follows: TGTGCCAGCTCACTCGAAGGAAAAGGAACAGCCGGGGCCAACGTCCTGACTTTC. Encoded protein: CASSLEGKGTAGANVLTF.